A single sample is the source of the 18 T cell receptor beta chains below, sequenced in a study of OX40 agonist ivuxolimab in advanced cancers. Libraries were made using the immunoSEQ multiplex PCR assay. TCRdb obtained this table from immuneACCESS and retained in-frame rearrangements with V and J assigned. These tables miss some clones; where compared with another copy, unresolved V genes account for less than half of the shortfall, and the remainder is unexplained. The sample profile shows about 60,000 clones; about 83% of them were found once. Of the sample, 3% to 3.5% falls within the top ten clones. Sequencing used CD4+ or CD8+ T cells sorted from blood, obtained in a trial of the OX40 agonist ivuxolimab. These receptor sequences come from an adult with an advanced solid tumor such as melanoma, head and neck, liver or kidney cancer.

Of note for this clone: A read error is possible here, since a much larger clone lies one base away. V and J are TRBV5-1 and TRBJ1-2, with 10 bases aligning to TRBD1. From germline, CDR1 is SGHRS and CDR2 YFSETQ. This CDR3 spans 13 amino acids. The CDR3 bases are TGCGCCAGCAGCCTGGGGACAGGGGATGGCCACACCTTC. Translation: CASSLGTGDGHTF.

The genes are TRBV6-1 and TRBJ1-1; D not certain. The CDR3 is made up of 14 amino acids. V was cut by 1 base and J by 4 bases, with 10 bases left in between. The V gene's germline CDR1 is MNHNS and CDR2 SASEGT. The CDR3 sequence is CASSEVIGGTEAFF. The CDR3 DNA is TGTGCCAGCAGTGAAGTGATTGGCGGCACTGAAGCTTTCTTT.

V and J are TRBV5-5 and TRBJ2-4, with D possibly matching TRBD2 (6 bases). V gave up 4 bases and J gave up 0 bases, with 14 bases separating them. The CDR3 has 16 residues. CDR1 and CDR2 (germline): SGHKS, YYEKEE (reference sequence). Here the CDR3 DNA reads TGTGCCAGCAGCGACCTACGGGGGATAGCCAAAAACATTCAGTACTTC. This encodes CASSDLRGIAKNIQYF.

This clone was counted between two and nine times. The genes are TRBV19 and TRBJ1-1; D gene unclear. The germline V gene has CDR1 LNHDA and CDR2 SQIVND (reference sequence). The CDR3 spans 15 residues. Trimming stripped 6 bases from V and 4 bases from J, with 18 bases between. The CDR3: CASSPEARGGTEAFF. CDR3 sequence (DNA): TGTGCCAGTAGCCCAGAGGCTCGGGGAGGCACTGAAGCTTTCTTT.

The chain carries TRBV4-2 and TRBJ2-5; TRBD1 or TRBD2 may be the D gene (6 bases each). The DNA end is a closer match to TRBJ2-7, so the J assignment may be wrong. This CDR3 has 14 amino acids. Per the germline V gene, CDR1 is LGHNA and CDR2 is YNFKEQ. CDR3 DNA sequence: TGTGCCAGCAGCCCGGGGGCAGGGTGGTACGAGCAGTACTTC. It translates to CASSPGAGWYEQYF.

The J gene is TRBJ2-3, the V gene TRBV2; 9 bases map to TRBD2. Per the germline V gene, CDR1 is SNHLY and CDR2 is FYNNEI. The CDR3 spans 14 residues. V was clipped by 9 bases and J by 1 base; unmatched bases: 5. This CDR3 reads CARGGTSRTDTQYF. The CDR3, as DNA: TGTGCCAGGGGGGGGACTAGCCGCACAGATACGCAGTATTTT. Based on the CDR3 plus reference TRBV2 and TRBJ2-3, the full variable domain is EPEVTQTPSHQVTQMGQEVILRCVPISNHLYFYWYRQILGQKVEFLVSFYNNEISEKSEIFDDQFSVERPDGSNFTLKIRSTKLEDSAMYFCARGGTSRTDTQYFGPGTRLTVL.

The rearrangement links TRBV11-2 to TRBJ2-7; 8 bases map to TRBD1. The CDR3 has 15 residues. The V gene end was trimmed by 1 base and the J gene end by 3 bases; junction bases not matched to a gene: 5. CDR1 and CDR2 (germline): SGHAT, FQNNGV. The DNA of the CDR3 is TGTGCCAGCAGCTTAGGTTGGACAGGGAACTACGAGCAGTACTTC. Translation gives CASSLGWTGNYEQYF.

The chain links TRBV29-1 to TRBJ1-2; no clear D gene. The CDR3 has 12 residues. Germline CDR1 is SQVTM and CDR2 is ANQGSEA. The V end lost 4 bases, the J end lost 2 bases, and 8 bases lay between the germline ends. The CDR3 nucleotides are TGCAGCGTTGGGTCCAGAAACTATGGCTACACCTTC. It translates to CSVGSRNYGYTF.

The chain recombines TRBV7-2 with TRBJ1-6, with D uncertain. Per the germline V gene, CDR1 is SGHTA and CDR2 is FQGNSA. The CDR3 has 16 amino acids. Trimming removed 1 base at V and 10 bases at J, with 17 bases between. The CDR3 DNA follows: TGTGCCAGCAGCTTAGATCAACTGGCTGTGAGGTCACCCCTCCACTTT. Translation gives CASSLDQLAVRSPLHF.

The chain employs TRBV2 and TRBJ1-5; D perhaps matches TRBD1 (5 bases). Germline-derived CDR1 and CDR2 are SNHLY and FYNNEI. The CDR3 length is 15 residues. V was cut by 1 base and J by 6 bases, with 13 bases left in between. CDR3 in amino acids: CASSEEGVRGQPQHF. The CDR3 nucleotides are TGTGCCAGCAGTGAAGAAGGGGTAAGAGGTCAGCCCCAGCATTTT. The full variable domain, with the rest looked up from reference TRBV2 and TRBJ1-5, is EPEVTQTPSHQVTQMGQEVILRCVPISNHLYFYWYRQILGQKVEFLVSFYNNEISEKSEIFDDQFSVERPDGSNFTLKIRSTKLEDSAMYFCASSEEGVRGQPQHFGDGTRLSIL.

The chain carries TRBV7-8 and TRBJ2-3; D remains ambiguous. The germline V gene encodes CDR1 SGHVS and CDR2 FQNEAQ. The CDR3 is 13 residues long. Between the trimmed V and J ends, which lost 3 bases and 2 bases, there was a span of 6 bases. The CDR3 nucleotides are TGTGCCAGCAGCTTTCCGTTCACAGATACGCAGTATTTT. Its protein is CASSFPFTDTQYF.

The chain is built from TRBV7-6 and TRBJ1-5; D call uncertain. Germline values: CDR1 SGHVS, CDR2 FNYEAQ. CDR3 size: 13 residues. Trimming removed 1 base from V and 6 bases from J, with 7 bases in between. In nucleotides, the CDR3 is TGTGCCAGCAGCTTAGGAAGGAGTCAGCCCCAGCATTTT. Its translation: CASSLGRSQPQHF.

V and J are TRBV5-1 and TRBJ2-1, with 8 bases that match TRBD2. V gave up 1 base and J gave up 4 bases; unmatched junction bases: 7. Germline-derived CDR1 and CDR2 are SGHRS and YFSETQ. The CDR3 is 16 amino acids. CDR3 sequence (DNA): TGCGCCAGCAGCTTGAGGTCGCTAGCGGGTTACAATGAGCAGTTCTTC. Translation: CASSLRSLAGYNEQFF.

The V call is TRBV7-9, the J call TRBJ2-1; D perhaps matches TRBD1 (6 bases). V was pared by 1 base and J by 8 bases, with 9 bases between. The CDR3 consists of 13 residues. Germline loops: CDR1 SEHNR, CDR2 FQNEAQ (reference sequence). The CDR3 is CASSLVRGDEQFF. The CDR3 bases are TGTGCCAGCAGCTTAGTCAGGGGAGATGAGCAGTTCTTC.

This rearrangement joins TRBV19 to TRBJ2-2; D might be TRBD1 or TRBD2, each matching 6 bases. This CDR3 is 15 amino acids long. Trimming shortened V by 6 bases and J by 7 bases, and 18 bases separated the two germline ends. CDR1 LNHDA and CDR2 SQIVND come from the germline V gene (reference sequence). The CDR3: CASSLQSGAGGELFF. The CDR3 nucleotides are TGTGCCAGTAGCCTGCAGTCGGGGGCAGGCGGGGAGCTGTTTTTT. The whole variable domain, remainder taken from reference TRBV19 and TRBJ2-2, is DGGITQSPKYLFRKEGQNVTLSCEQNLNHDAMYWYRQDPGQGLRLIYYSQIVNDFQKGDIAEGYSVSREKKESFPLTVTSAQKNPTAFYLCASSLQSGAGGELFFGEGSRLTVL.

The V call is TRBV10-3, the J call TRBJ1-1; 9 nucleotides line up with TRBD1. Germline V gene sequence: CDR1 ENHRY, CDR2 SYGVKD. Trimming took 5 bases from V and 5 from J; bases not matched to a gene: 6. This CDR3 contains 14 residues. Here the CDR3 reads CAISKTGGITEAFF. The CDR3 DNA is TGTGCCATCAGTAAGACAGGGGGTATAACTGAAGCTTTCTTT.

V is TRBV12-5 and J is TRBJ2-1, with a weak D call TRBD2 (6 bases). V lost 1 base, J lost 3 bases, and 19 bases lay in between. The CDR3 is 18 amino acids. The germline CDR1 and CDR2 sequences are LGHNT and FRNRAP. The CDR3 sequence is CASGLDLGGGGNYNEQFF. The CDR3, as DNA: TGTGCTAGTGGTTTGGATCTTGGTGGGGGAGGCAACTACAATGAGCAGTTCTTC.

This chain uses TRBV4-1 with TRBJ2-2, with a tentative D call TRBD1 (5 bases). Per the germline V gene, CDR1 is MGHRA and CDR2 is YSYEKL. CDR3 length: 17 amino acids. The V end lost 1 base, the J end lost 0 bases, and 12 bases lay between the germline ends. The CDR3 DNA reads as TGCGCCAGCAGCCAAGTCGGGCTAGGGGCGAACACCGGGGAGCTGTTTTTT. Translated, it gives CASSQVGLGANTGELFF.